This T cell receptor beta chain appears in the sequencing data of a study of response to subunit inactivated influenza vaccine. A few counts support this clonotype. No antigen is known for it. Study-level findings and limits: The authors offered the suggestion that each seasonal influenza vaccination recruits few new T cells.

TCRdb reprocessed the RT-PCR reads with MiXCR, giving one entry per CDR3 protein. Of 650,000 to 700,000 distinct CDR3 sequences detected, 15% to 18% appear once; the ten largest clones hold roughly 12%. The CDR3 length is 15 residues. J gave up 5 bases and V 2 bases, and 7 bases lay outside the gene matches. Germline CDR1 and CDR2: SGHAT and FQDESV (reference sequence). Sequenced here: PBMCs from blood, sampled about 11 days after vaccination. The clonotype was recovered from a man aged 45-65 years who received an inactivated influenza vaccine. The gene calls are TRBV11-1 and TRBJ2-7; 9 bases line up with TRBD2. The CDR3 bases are TGTGCCAGCAGCTTATTGGTTAGCGGGAGAGACGAGCAGTACTTC. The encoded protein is CASSLLVSGRDEQYF.